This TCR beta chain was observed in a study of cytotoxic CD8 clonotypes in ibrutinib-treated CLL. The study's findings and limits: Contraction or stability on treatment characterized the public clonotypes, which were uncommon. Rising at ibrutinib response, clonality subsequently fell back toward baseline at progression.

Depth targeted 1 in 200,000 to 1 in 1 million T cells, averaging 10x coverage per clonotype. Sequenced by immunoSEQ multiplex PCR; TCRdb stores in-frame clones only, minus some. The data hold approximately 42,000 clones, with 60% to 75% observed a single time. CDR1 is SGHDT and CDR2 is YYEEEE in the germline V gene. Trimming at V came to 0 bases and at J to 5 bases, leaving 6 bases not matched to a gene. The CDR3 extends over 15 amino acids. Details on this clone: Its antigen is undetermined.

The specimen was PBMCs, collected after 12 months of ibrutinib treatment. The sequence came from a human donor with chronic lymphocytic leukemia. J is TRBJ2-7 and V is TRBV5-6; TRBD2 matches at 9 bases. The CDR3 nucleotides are TGTGCCAGCAGCTTGGTTCTAGCGGGATTCCACGAGCAGTACTTC. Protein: CASSLVLAGFHEQYF. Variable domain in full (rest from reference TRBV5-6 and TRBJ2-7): DAGVTQSPTHLIKTRGQQVTLRCSPKSGHDTVSWYQQALGQGPQFIFQYYEEEERQRGNFPDRFSGHQFPNYSSELNVNALLLGDSALYLCASSLVLAGFHEQYFGPGTRLTVT.